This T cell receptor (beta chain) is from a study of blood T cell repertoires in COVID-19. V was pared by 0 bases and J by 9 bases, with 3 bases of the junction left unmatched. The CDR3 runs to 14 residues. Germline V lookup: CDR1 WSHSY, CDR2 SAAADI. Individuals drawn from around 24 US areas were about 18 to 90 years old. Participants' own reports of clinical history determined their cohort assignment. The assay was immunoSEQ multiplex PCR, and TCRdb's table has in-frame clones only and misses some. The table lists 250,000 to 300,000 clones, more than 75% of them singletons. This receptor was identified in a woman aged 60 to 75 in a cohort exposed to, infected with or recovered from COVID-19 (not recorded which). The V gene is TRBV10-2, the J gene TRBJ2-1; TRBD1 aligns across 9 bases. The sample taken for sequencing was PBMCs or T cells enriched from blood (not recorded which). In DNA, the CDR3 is TGCGCCAGCAGTGAGTCGGGACAGGGTTTTGAGCAGTTCTTC. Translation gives CASSESGQGFEQFF.